A few counts support the clone carrying this TCR beta chain. Its antigen is still unknown. The entry originates in a study of CD8 T cells in ankylosing spondylitis. In TCRdb, the 5' RACE reads were re-called with MiXCR into one record per CDR3 protein. This repertoire shows roughly 250,000 distinct CDR3 sequences, 10% to 13% found once; its top ten account for 2% to 3%. In germline, CDR1 is WSHSY, CDR2 SAAADI. The CDR3 length is 16 residues. Trimming took off 5 bases at V and 5 bases at J, with 19 bases between the two ends. Findings and caveats of the study: Some of these motif variants have turned up before, in reports on reactive arthritis synovial fluid and blood. Relatively rare in peripheral blood, disease-linked clones were also CD8+.

Sequenced: blood, either unsorted or a sorted T cell fraction (not recorded which). The TCR originated in a male donor with ankylosing spondylitis or in good health (not recorded which). The chain uses TRBV10-2 and TRBJ2-4, with D possibly matching TRBD1 (5 bases). The CDR3 protein is CASSPRVGALENIQYF. CDR3 nucleotide sequence: TGCGCCAGCAGTCCCCGGGTAGGGGCGCTTGAAAACATTCAGTACTTC.